This TCR beta chain was documented in a study of CD8 T cells in Susac syndrome. CDR3 size: 17 residues. The ends were cut back, 4 bases at V and 7 bases at J, with 22 bases in the middle. CD8+ and CD4+ blood T cells underwent TCR beta sequencing. In the multiple sclerosis control group, patients were treatment-naive and had stable or active relapsing-remitting disease. Both CD4+ and CD8+ T cells were negatively isolated, and TEMRA cells underwent FACS enrichment. With random hexamers, reverse transcription was performed on roughly 0.5 to 1 ug of RNA. Coverage of TCR beta CDR3 amplification by immunoSEQ multiplex PCR extended to 54 Vbeta and 13 Jbeta. TCRdb fed the immunoSEQ multiplex PCR reads into MiXCR, producing one record per CDR3 protein. The top ten hold 0.45% to 0.65% of the sample, which has around 140,000 distinct CDR3 sequences, around 75% seen once.

The sequenced sample consisted of CD8+ T cells from PBMCs. The sequence was collected from a human donor with multiple sclerosis. The chain carries TRBV12-3 or TRBV12-4 and TRBJ2-2; D is unresolved. The CDR3 protein is CASSSSYPFGSSGELFF. CDR3 coding DNA: TGTGCCAGCAGTTCCAGCTATCCCTTCGGATCAAGCGGGGAGCTGTTTTTT.